This T cell receptor (beta chain) was identified during a study of Tregs in tolerant kidney transplant recipients. The CDR3 extends over 17 amino acids. From germline, CDR1 is SGHRS and CDR2 YFSETQ. V was shortened by 0 bases and J by 9 bases, with 23 bases between the two germline ends. The data were produced by immunoSEQ multiplex PCR, yet TCRdb's version contains in-frame clones alone and is incomplete. The table has more than 90,000 clones, around nine tenths seen once. Thawed PBMCs were FACS-sorted into unstimulated CD4+CD25+CD127- regulatory T cells, CD4+CD25- non-regulatory cells, CD4 and CD8 cells. Overall study findings and caveats: The small number of patients limits these findings pending further validation. This study did not directly address biological reproducibility.

Concerning this clone: The antigen remains undetermined.

The chain joins TRBV5-1 to TRBJ2-3; D may be TRBD1 or TRBD2 (5 bases each). The sequenced sample consisted of CD4+ T cells from blood. The source of this sequence is a human donor in good health. DNA of the CDR3: TGCGCCAGCAGCTTGGGGGACGCGTTCGGGGTTTCTCAAACGCAGTATTTT. Amino acid sequence: CASSLGDAFGVSQTQYF. The entire variable domain, with the rest obtained from reference TRBV5-1 and TRBJ2-3, is as follows: KAGVTQTPRYLIKTRGQQVTLSCSPISGHRSVSWYQQTPGQGLQFLFEYFSETQRNKGNFPGRFSGRQFSNSRSEMNVSTLELGDSALYLCASSLGDAFGVSQTQYFGPGTRLTVL.